The 10 T cell receptor beta chains in this list originate from one sample, sequenced in a study of CD8+ T cells in alopecia areata (dated by TCRdb to the late 2010s). The time point tag for this specimen amounts to: baseline before oral tofacitinib. Receptor libraries were prepared by the immunoSEQ multiplex PCR assay. To provide template for TCR sequencing, every sample had RNA extracted and reverse transcribed into cDNA. What TCRdb holds here is the immuneACCESS table cut down to in-frame rearrangements. Part of the clones is not present; checked against another copy, under half of the missing clones reflect an unresolved V gene, and the others are unexplained. The sample table holds 100,000 to 150,000 clones, of which approximately 58% were seen once. The ten largest clones capture roughly 4.3% of the sample. The specimen was CD4+ T cells sorted from blood, collected at week 0. These receptors came from a human donor with alopecia areata.

The CDR3 nucleotides are TGCGCCAGCAGCCGGCGTGGAGGGAGCAATGAGCAGTTCTTC. The encoded protein is CASSRRGGSNEQFF. This sequence joins TRBV5-1 and TRBJ2-1; possible D gene TRBD2, 6 bases. The CDR3 runs to 14 residues. Germline CDR1 reads SGHRS; CDR2 reads YFSETQ. V lost 4 bases to trimming and J lost 6 bases, with 14 bases between them.

The chain combines TRBV7-2 with TRBJ1-2, with D possibly being TRBD1 (6 bases). This CDR3 is 13 amino acids long. Germline values: CDR1 SGHTA, CDR2 FQGNSA. V lost 5 bases to trimming and J lost 6 bases, with 13 bases between them. CDR3 amino acids: CASSQWGADGYTF. The DNA of the CDR3 is TGTGCCAGCAGCCAGTGGGGGGCGGATGGCTACACCTTC.

The chain couples TRBV7-6 to TRBJ1-3; D is perhaps TRBD1 (5 bases). Trimming shortened V by 5 bases and J by 0 bases, and 11 bases separated the two germline ends. Germline V gene sequence: CDR1 SGHVS, CDR2 FNYEAQ. The CDR3 sequence is 15 residues long. In nucleotides, the CDR3 is TGTGCCAGCAGCATAGAGGGGAACTCTGGAAACACCATATATTTT. This sequence encodes CASSIEGNSGNTIYF.

The chain links TRBV5-6 to TRBJ1-2; D is perhaps TRBD1 (5 bases). V was trimmed by 5 bases and J by 5 bases, leaving 7 bases between them. The CDR3 has 11 residues. Germline CDR1 reads SGHDT; CDR2 reads YYEEEE. DNA for the CDR3: TGTGCCAGCAGTGGGGCTTATGGCTACACCTTC. Translation: CASSGAYGYTF.

This clone was counted only a few times. The chain combines TRBV2 with TRBJ2-7; TRBD2 is a possible D gene (6 bases). Germline CDR1 SNHLY, CDR2 FYNNEI. The CDR3 sequence is 12 residues long. Trimming took 10 bases from V and 2 from J, leaving 12 bases between them. In nucleotides, the CDR3 is TGTGCCACGCGGACTAACCCCTACGAGCAGTACTTC. Translating gives CATRTNPYEQYF.

The rearrangement uses TRBV7-2 and TRBJ2-7; D gene unclear. V lost 4 bases and J 3 bases, leaving 4 bases between the germline ends. The CDR3 totals 11 residues. CDR1 is SGHTA, CDR2 FQGNSA, per germline. CDR3 residues: CASSWGYEQYF. Here the CDR3 DNA reads TGTGCCAGCAGCTGGGGCTACGAGCAGTACTTC.

The chain links TRBV5-1 to TRBJ2-5; 7 bases line up with TRBD2. Germline assignment: CDR1 SGHRS and CDR2 YFSETQ. With 5 bases clipped from V and 2 bases from J, the junction kept 15 bases outside the gene matches. The CDR3 consists of 17 residues. The CDR3 loop is CASSRTTSVGGQETQYF. CDR3 in DNA: TGCGCCAGCAGTCGTACTACTAGCGTCGGAGGTCAAGAGACCCAGTACTTC.

The chain combines TRBV4-3 with TRBJ2-4, with D possibly TRBD1 on 8 matching bases. The CDR3 runs to 17 residues. CDR1 is LGHNA and CDR2 is YSLEER in the germline V gene. V lost 1 base to trimming and J lost 8 bases, with 21 bases between them. Here the CDR3 DNA reads TGCGCCAGCAGCCAAGGGACCGGGACAGGCCGGGGGGACATTCAGTACTTC. It specifies CASSQGTGTGRGDIQYF.

This clone was observed a handful of times. The rearrangement links TRBV9 to TRBJ2-3, with D unresolved. The ends were cut back, 0 bases at V and 2 bases at J, with 10 bases in the middle. Germline loops: CDR1 SGDLS, CDR2 YYNGEE. The CDR3 runs to 15 residues. The CDR3: CASSVVPQNTDTQYF. DNA for the CDR3: TGTGCCAGCAGCGTAGTCCCCCAGAACACAGATACGCAGTATTTT.

The chain links TRBV6-6 to TRBJ1-1; no definite D call. Germline CDR1 is MNHNY and CDR2 is SVGAGI (reference sequence). The V end lost 2 bases, the J end lost 4 bases, and 8 bases lay between the germline ends. The CDR3 has 13 amino acids. CDR3 bases: TGTGCCAGCAGTTACGCGGCCGGCACTGAAGCTTTCTTT. The encoded protein is CASSYAAGTEAFF.